The clone carrying this T cell receptor (beta chain) was picked up a small number of times. The data derive from a study of T cells in Graves' hyperthyroidism and ophthalmopathy. The source material, RNA transcripts, was used to amplify TCR beta CDR3 regions. Initially, a first-round RT-PCR of the TCR CDR3 employed the HTBI primer set. TCRdb processed the multiplex PCR reads anew with MiXCR; each CDR3 protein has one entry. This table has about 260,000 distinct CDR3 sequences, less than 30% appearing once. V gave up 5 bases and J gave up 1 base, with 14 bases separating them. This CDR3 is built from 15 residues. From germline, CDR1 is MNHEY and CDR2 SMNVEV (reference sequence).

The V gene is TRBV27, the J gene TRBJ1-1; possible D gene TRBD1, 5 bases. What was sequenced was blood. This receptor was taken from a man aged 35-49 years with Graves' hyperthyroidism that later progressed to Graves' ophthalmopathy. Here the CDR3 DNA reads TGTGCCAGCAGTCGCGGACACGTATCGAACACTGAAGCTTTCTTT. The encoded protein is CASSRGHVSNTEAFF.